The clone carrying this TCR beta chain has a handful of counts. Generated by immunoSEQ multiplex PCR, the TCRdb table keeps only in-frame clones and is missing some. The profile shows over 50,000 clones, about 90% of them singletons. The sample comes from a study of blood T cell repertoires in COVID-19. Germline-derived CDR1 and CDR2 are WSHSY and SAAADI. Trimming took 6 bases from V and 5 from J, leaving 17 bases between them. The CDR3 loop spans 15 amino acids. The sequence derives from an older woman with active or convalescent COVID-19. The chain is built from TRBV10-2 and TRBJ1-5, with a weak D call TRBD1 (5 bases). Material: peripheral blood. The CDR3 loop is CASRPTDGSYQPQHF. The CDR3 region has the DNA TGCGCCAGCAGACCGACAGACGGAAGCTATCAGCCCCAGCATTTT.